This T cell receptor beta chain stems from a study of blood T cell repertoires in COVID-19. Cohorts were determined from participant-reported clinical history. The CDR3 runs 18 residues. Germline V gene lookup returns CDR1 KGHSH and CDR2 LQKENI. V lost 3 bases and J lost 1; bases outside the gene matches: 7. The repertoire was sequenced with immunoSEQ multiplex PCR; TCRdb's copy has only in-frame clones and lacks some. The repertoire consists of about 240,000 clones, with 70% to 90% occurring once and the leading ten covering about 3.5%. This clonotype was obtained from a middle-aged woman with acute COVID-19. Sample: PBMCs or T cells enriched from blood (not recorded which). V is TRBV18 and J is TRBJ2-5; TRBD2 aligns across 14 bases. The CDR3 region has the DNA TGTGCCAGCTCACCGGGACTAGCGGGAGAACGGGGCCAAGAGACCCAGTACTTC. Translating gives CASSPGLAGERGQETQYF. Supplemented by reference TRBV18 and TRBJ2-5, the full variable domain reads NAGVMQNPRHLVRRRGQEARLRCSPMKGHSHVYWYRQLPEEGLKFMVYLQKENIIDESGMPKERFSAEFPKEGPSILRIQQVVRGDSAAYFCASSPGLAGERGQETQYFGPGTRLLVL.